What follows describes a single T cell receptor beta chain. The record originates from a study of blood T cell repertoires in COVID-19. Study as a whole: Acute and convalescent COVID-19 specimens originated in the United States, Italy and Spain. Sample material is recorded as cDNA or gDNA derived from T cells, B-cell-depleted T cells, or PBMCs.

Germline values: CDR1 MNHNS, CDR2 SASEGT. The trim removed 3 bases at V and 4 bases at J, leaving 3 bases unmatched. CDR3 size: 15 residues. The authors' processing: Reference gene primer amplification in the assay estimated nucleated cell counts. This table comes from immunoSEQ multiplex PCR, and its TCRdb copy is limited to in-frame clones, with some not included. Clone size and V and J calls were adopted from that table, with D and trimming inferred from the DNA. The table includes 250,000 to 300,000 clones, 83% detected once. The specimen was peripheral blood. The source of this sequence is a man older than 75 with acute or convalescent COVID-19. V usage is TRBV6-1 and J usage is TRBJ2-1, with TRBD2 matching 10 bases. The CDR3 coding sequence is TGTGCCAGCAGTGATCGGACTAGCGGATACAATGAGCAGTTCTTC. Its translation is CASSDRTSGYNEQFF.